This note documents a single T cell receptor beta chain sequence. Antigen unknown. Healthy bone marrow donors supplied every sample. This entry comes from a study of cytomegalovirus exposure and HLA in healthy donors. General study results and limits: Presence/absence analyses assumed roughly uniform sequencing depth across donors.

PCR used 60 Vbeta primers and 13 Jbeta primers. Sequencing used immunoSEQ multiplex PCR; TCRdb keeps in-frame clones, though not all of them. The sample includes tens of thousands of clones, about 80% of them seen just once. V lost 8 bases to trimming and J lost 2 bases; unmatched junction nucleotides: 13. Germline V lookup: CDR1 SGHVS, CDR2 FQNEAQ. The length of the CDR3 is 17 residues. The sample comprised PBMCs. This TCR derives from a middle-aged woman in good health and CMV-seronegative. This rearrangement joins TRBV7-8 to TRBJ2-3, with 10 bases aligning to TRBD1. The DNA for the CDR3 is TGTGCCAGCGGGGGACAGGGGACCCGGGGGACCACAGATACGCAGTATTTT. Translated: CASGGQGTRGTTDTQYF.